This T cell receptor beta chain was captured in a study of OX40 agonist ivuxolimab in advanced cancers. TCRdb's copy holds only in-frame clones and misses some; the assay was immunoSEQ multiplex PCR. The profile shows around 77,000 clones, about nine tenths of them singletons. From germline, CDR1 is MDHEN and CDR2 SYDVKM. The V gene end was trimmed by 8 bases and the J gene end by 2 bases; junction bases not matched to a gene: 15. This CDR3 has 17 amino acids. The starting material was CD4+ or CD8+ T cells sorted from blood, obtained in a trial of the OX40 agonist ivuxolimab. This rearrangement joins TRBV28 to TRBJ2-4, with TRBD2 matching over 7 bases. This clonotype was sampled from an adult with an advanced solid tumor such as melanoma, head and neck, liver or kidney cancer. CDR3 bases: TGTGCCAGCGGGACTCCAAGGGGAGGGGTGTCCAAAAACATTCAGTACTTC. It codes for CASGTPRGGVSKNIQYF.